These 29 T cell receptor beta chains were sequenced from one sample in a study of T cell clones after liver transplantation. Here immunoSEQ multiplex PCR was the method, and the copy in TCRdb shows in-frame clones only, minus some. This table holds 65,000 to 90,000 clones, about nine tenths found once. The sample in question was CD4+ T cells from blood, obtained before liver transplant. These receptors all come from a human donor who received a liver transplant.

DNA for the CDR3: TGCGCCAGCAGCCCCACCTGGGGATTCTTCAATGGCTACACCTTC. It yields the protein CASSPTWGFFNGYTF. The chain recombines TRBV4-1 with TRBJ1-2, with unresolved D. Germline values: CDR1 MGHRA, CDR2 YSYEKL. The CDR3 sequence is 15 residues long. Between the trimmed V and J ends, which lost 4 bases and 6 bases, there was a span of 18 bases.

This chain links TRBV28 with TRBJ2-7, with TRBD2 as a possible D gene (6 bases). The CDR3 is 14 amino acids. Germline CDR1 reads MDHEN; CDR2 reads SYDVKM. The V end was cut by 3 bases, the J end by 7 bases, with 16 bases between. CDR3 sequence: CASSFSGDAGEQYF. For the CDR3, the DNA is TGTGCCAGCAGTTTCTCGGGGGACGCGGGGGAGCAGTACTTC.

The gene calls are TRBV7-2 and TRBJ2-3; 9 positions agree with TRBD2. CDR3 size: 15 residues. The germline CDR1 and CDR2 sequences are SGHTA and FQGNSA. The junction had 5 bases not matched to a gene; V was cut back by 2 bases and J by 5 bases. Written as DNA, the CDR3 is TGTGCCAGCAGCTTAAATCCGCGGGAGGGAGATACGCAGTATTTT. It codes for CASSLNPREGDTQYF.

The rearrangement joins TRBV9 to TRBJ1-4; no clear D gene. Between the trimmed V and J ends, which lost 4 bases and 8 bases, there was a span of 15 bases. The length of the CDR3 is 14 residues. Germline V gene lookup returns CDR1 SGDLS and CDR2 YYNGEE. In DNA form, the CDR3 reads TGTGCCAGCAGCCTGGGATCGCGTCTAGAAAAACTGTTTTTT. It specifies CASSLGSRLEKLFF.

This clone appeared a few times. The CDR3 coding sequence is TGTGCCAGCAGCTTAAAGGGCAGGTGGGATACGCAGTATTTT. Encoded protein: CASSLKGRWDTQYF. V gene TRBV11-1 combines with J gene TRBJ2-3; D unresolved. The CDR3 extends over 14 amino acids. V lost 2 bases to trimming and J lost 6 bases, with 12 bases between them. CDR1 SGHAT and CDR2 FQDESV come from the germline V gene (reference sequence).

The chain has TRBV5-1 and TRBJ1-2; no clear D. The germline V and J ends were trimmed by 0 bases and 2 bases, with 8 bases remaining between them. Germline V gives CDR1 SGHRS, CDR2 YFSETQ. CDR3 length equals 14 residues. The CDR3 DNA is TGCGCCAGCAGCTTGGGCAGCGAAAACTATGGCTACACCTTC. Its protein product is CASSLGSENYGYTF.

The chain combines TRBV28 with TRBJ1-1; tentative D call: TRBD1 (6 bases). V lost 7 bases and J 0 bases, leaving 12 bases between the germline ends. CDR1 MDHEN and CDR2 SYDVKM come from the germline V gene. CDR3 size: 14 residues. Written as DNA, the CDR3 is TGTGCCAGCAAAACCAGGGGAATGAACACTGAAGCTTTCTTT. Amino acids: CASKTRGMNTEAFF.

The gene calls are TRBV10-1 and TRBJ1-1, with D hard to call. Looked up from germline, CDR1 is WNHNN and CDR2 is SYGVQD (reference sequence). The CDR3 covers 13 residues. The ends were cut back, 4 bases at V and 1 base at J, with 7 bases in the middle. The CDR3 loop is CASSVGSNTEAFF. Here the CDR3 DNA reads TGCGCCAGCAGTGTCGGTTCGAACACTGAAGCTTTCTTT.

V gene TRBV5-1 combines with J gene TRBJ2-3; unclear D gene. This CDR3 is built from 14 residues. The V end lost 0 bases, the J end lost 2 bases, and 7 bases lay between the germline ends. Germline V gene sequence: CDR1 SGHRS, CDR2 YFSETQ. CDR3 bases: TGCGCCAGCAGCTTGGATTACTCCACAGATACGCAGTATTTT. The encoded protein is CASSLDYSTDTQYF.

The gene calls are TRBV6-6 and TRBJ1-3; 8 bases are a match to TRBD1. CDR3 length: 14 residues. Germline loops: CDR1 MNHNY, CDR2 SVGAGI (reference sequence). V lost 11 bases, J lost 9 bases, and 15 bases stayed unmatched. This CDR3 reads CAHGGQAARSTIYF. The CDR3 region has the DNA TGTGCCCACGGGGGACAGGCTGCAAGGTCCACCATATATTTT.

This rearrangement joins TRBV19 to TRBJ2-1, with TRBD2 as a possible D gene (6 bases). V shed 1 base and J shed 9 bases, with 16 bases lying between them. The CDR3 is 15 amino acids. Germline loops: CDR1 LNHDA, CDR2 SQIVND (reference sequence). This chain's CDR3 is CASSIVAGSDREQFF. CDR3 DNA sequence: TGTGCCAGTAGTATAGTTGCGGGATCGGACCGTGAGCAGTTCTTC.

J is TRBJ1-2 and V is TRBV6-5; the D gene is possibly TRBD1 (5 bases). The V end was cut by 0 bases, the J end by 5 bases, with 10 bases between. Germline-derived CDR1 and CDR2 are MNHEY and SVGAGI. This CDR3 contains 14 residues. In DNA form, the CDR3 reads TGTGCCAGCAGTTACTCTCAGGGAGGTTATGGCTACACCTTC. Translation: CASSYSQGGYGYTF.

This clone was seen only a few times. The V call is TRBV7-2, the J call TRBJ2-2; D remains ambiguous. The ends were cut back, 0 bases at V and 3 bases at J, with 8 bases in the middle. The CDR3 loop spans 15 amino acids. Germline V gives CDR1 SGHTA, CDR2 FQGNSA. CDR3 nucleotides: TGTGCCAGCAGCTTAGCTGTAGGATACACCGGGGAGCTGTTTTTT. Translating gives CASSLAVGYTGELFF.

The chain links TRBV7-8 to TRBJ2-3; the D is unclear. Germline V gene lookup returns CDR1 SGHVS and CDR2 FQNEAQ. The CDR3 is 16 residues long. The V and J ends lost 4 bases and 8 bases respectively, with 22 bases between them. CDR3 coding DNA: TGTGCCAGCAGCTCCGTTCCGTCCGGCACGGGCGGTACGCAGTATTTT. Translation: CASSSVPSGTGGTQYF.

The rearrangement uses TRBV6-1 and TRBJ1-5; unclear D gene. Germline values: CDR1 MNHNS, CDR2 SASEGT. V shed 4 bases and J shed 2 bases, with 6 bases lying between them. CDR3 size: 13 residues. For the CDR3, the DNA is TGTGCCAGCAGTGCAACCCGCAATCAGCCCCAGCATTTT. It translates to CASSATRNQPQHF.

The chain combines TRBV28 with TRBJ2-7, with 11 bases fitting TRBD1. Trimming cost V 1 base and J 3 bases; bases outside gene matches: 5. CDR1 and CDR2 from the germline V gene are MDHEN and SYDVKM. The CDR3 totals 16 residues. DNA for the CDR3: TGTGCCAGCAGTTTATCTCCGGGACAGGGGGTCTACGAGCAGTACTTC. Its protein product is CASSLSPGQGVYEQYF.

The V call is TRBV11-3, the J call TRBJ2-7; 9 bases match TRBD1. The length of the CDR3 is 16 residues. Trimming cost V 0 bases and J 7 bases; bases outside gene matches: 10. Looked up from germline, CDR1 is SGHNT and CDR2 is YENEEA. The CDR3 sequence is CASSLDGGTGLREQYF. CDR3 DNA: TGTGCCAGCAGCTTAGATGGCGGGACAGGGCTACGAGAGCAGTACTTC. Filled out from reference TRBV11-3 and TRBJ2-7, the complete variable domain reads EAGVVQSPRYKIIEKKQPVAFWCNPISGHNTLYWYLQNLGQGPELLIRYENEEAVDDSQLPKDRFSAERLKGVDSTLKIQPAELGDSAVYLCASSLDGGTGLREQYFGPGTRLTVT.

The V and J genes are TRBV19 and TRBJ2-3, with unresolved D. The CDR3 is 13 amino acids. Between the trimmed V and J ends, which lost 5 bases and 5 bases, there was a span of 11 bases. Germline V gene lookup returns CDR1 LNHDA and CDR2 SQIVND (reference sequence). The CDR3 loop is CASSDHPGDTQYF. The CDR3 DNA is TGTGCCAGTAGTGATCACCCGGGAGATACGCAGTATTTT.

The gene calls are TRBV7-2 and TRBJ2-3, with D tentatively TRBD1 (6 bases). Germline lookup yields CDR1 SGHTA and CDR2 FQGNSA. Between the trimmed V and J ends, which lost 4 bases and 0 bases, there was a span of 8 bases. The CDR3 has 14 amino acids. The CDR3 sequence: CASSWDTSTDTQYF. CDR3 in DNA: TGTGCCAGCAGCTGGGACACTAGCACAGATACGCAGTATTTT.

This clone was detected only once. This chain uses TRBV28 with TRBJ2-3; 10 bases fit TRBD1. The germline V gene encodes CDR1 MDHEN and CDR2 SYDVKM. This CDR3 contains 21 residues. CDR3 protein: CGYVVRPSRGGTGVGTDTQYF. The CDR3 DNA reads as TGTGGGTACGTTGTTCGCCCCAGCAGGGGGGGGACAGGGGTCGGCACAGATACGCAGTATTTT. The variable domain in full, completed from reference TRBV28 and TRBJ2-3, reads DVKVTQSSRYLVKRTGEKVFLECVQDMDHENMFWYRQDPGLGLRLIYFSYDVKMKEKGDIPEGYSVSREKKERFSLILESASTNQTSMYLCGYVVRPSRGGTGVGTDTQYFGPGTRLTVL.

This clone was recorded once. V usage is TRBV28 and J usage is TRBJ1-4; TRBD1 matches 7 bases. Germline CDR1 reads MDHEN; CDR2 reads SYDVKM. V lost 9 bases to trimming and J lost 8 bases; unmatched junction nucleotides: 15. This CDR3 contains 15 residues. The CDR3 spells CASKQGSFGLEKLFF. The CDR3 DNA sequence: TGTGCCAGTAAACAGGGGAGTTTCGGGTTAGAAAAACTGTTTTTT.

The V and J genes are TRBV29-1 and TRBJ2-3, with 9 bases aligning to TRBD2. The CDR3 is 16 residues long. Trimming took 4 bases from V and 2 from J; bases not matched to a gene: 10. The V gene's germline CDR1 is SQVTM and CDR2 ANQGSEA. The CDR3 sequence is CSVVGSTSGPTDTQYF. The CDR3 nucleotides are TGCAGCGTTGTGGGGTCGACTAGCGGACCCACAGATACGCAGTATTTT.

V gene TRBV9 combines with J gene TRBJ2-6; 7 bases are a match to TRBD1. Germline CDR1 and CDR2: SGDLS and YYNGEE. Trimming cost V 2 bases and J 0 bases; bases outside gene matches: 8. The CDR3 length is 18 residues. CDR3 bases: TGTGCCAGCAGCGTCCTTGGGACAGAGATCTCTGGGGCCAACGTCCTGACTTTC. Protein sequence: CASSVLGTEISGANVLTF.

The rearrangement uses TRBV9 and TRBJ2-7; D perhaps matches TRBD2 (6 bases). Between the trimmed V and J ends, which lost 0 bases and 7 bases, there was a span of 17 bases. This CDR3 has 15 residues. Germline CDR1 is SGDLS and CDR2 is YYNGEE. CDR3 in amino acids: CASSVDGGASGEQYF. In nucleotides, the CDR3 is TGTGCCAGCAGCGTAGATGGCGGGGCCTCTGGGGAGCAGTACTTC.

The chain's CDR3 is CASSAGTAAVYGYTF. The CDR3 DNA is TGTGCCAGCAGTGCGGGGACGGCCGCTGTATACGGCTACACCTTC. The chain recombines TRBV2 with TRBJ1-2; possible D gene TRBD1, 5 bases. The CDR3 is 15 residues long. Germline CDR1 and CDR2: SNHLY and FYNNEI. V was shortened by 4 bases and J by 8 bases, with 20 bases between the two germline ends.

CDR3 amino acids: CASSLFNHYEQYF. CDR3 DNA: TGTGCCAGCAGTTTATTTAACCACTACGAGCAGTACTTC. This chain links TRBV27 with TRBJ2-7; D call uncertain. The germline V gene has CDR1 MNHEY and CDR2 SMNVEV (reference sequence). V was clipped by 1 base and J by 3 bases, with 7 bases between them. The length of the CDR3 is 13 residues.

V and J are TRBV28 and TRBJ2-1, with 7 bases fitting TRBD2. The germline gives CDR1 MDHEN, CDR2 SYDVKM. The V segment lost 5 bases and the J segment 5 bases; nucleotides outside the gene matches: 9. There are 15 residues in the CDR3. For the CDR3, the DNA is TGTGCCAGCAGTATATCGGGACTACTAAACAATGAGCAGTTCTTC. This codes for CASSISGLLNNEQFF.

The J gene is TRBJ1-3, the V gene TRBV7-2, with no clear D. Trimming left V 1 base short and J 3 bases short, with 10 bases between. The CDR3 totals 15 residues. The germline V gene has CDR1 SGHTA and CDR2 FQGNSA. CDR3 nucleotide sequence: TGTGCCAGCAGCTTAGGGTCGGGATATGGAAACACCATATATTTT. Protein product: CASSLGSGYGNTIYF.

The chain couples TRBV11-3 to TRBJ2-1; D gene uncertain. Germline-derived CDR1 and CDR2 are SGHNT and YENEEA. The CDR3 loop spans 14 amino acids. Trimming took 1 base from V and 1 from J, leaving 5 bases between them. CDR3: CASSLGFSYNEQFF. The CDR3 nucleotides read TGTGCCAGCAGCTTAGGTTTTTCCTACAATGAGCAGTTCTTC.